The 30 T cell receptor beta chains reported below all come from one sample, sequenced in a study of CD8+CD57+ T cells in acquired aplastic anemia. The study profiled TCR beta VDJ and CDR3 using genomic DNA as template. MiXCR was run by TCRdb on the reads, yielding one entry per CDR3 protein. The sample lists 200,000 to 250,000 distinct CDR3 sequences; roughly 35% were seen once. The specimen was sorted CD4+, CD8+, or CD8+CD57+ T cells (not recorded which) from PBMCs. These TCRs come from a human donor in good health, serving as a control.

This clonotype occurred a few times. A clone one base away is much larger, so this may be a read error. The chain employs TRBV7-9 and TRBJ2-3, with TRBD2 matching over 8 bases. CDR1 and CDR2 from the germline V gene are SEHNR and FQNEAQ (reference sequence). The ends lost 4 bases at V and 0 bases at J; junction bases unmatched: 0. The length of the CDR3 is 14 residues. In DNA form, the CDR3 reads TGTGCCAGCAGCTGCGGGGGGAGCACAGATACGCAGTATTTT. Its translation: CASSCGGSTDTQYF.

The rearrangement uses TRBV10-3 and TRBJ2-1; D is unresolved. This CDR3 is 14 amino acids long. The ends were cut back, 3 bases at V and 10 bases at J, with 16 bases in the middle. Germline V gives CDR1 ENHRY, CDR2 SYGVKD. CDR3 region: CAISDRVDSGEQFF. The DNA of the CDR3 is TGTGCCATCAGTGATAGGGTGGATTCCGGAGAGCAGTTCTTC.

For the CDR3, the DNA is TGTGCCAGCAGAGACGGGGCAGGGGGCTACACCTTC. It is translated as CASRDGAGGYTF. The V call is TRBV6-1, the J call TRBJ1-2, with D perhaps TRBD1 (5 bases). The V end was cut by 6 bases, the J end by 8 bases, with 13 bases between. Germline-derived CDR1 and CDR2 are MNHNS and SASEGT. The CDR3 contains 12 residues.

This sequence joins TRBV10-3 and TRBJ1-2, with D possibly being TRBD1 (6 bases). This CDR3 has 13 residues. Trimming took 3 bases from V and 4 from J, leaving 9 bases between them. CDR1 is ENHRY, CDR2 SYGVKD, per germline. The CDR3 here is CAISDRDTYGYTF. In DNA form, the CDR3 reads TGTGCCATCAGTGACCGGGACACCTATGGCTACACCTTC.

The genes are TRBV6-2 or TRBV6-3 and TRBJ1-2; the match to TRBD1 covers 10 bases. There are 15 residues in the CDR3. Trimming took 6 bases from V and 8 from J; bases not matched to a gene: 12. Germline V gene lookup returns CDR1 MNHEY and CDR2 SVGEGT. CDR3: CASSHSLTGGFGYTF. The CDR3 DNA reads as TGTGCCAGCAGCCACTCCCTGACAGGGGGCTTCGGCTACACCTTC.

This clonotype was counted between two and nine times. This chain connects TRBV3-1 to TRBJ2-3, with D hard to call. V lost 0 bases, J lost 0 bases, and 13 bases lay in between. This CDR3 is 17 amino acids long. Germline CDR1 is LGHDT and CDR2 is YNNKEL (reference sequence). Here the CDR3 reads CASSQEDGITSTDTQYF. The CDR3 nucleotides read TGTGCCAGCAGCCAAGAAGATGGGATTACTAGCACAGATACGCAGTATTTT.

V usage is TRBV4-1 and J usage is TRBJ2-1; the D gene could be TRBD1 or TRBD2 (5 bases each). The germline CDR1 and CDR2 sequences are MGHRA and YSYEKL. V dropped 4 bases and J dropped 6 bases, with 22 bases sitting between them. The CDR3 loop spans 17 amino acids. CDR3 region: CASSRAKFSVGVNEQFF. CDR3 DNA: TGCGCCAGCAGCCGAGCGAAGTTCTCTGTGGGGGTCAATGAGCAGTTCTTC.

This clonotype appeared a single time. CDR3 residues: CASSLRSARLTYNEQFF. CDR3 DNA: TGTGCCAGCAGCTTAAGATCTGCCAGGCTCACCTACAATGAGCAGTTCTTC. The genes are TRBV7-9 and TRBJ2-1; D remains unclear. CDR3 length equals 17 residues. Trimming left V 2 bases short and J 2 bases short, with 16 bases between. Germline V gene data show CDR1 as SEHNR and CDR2 as FQNEAQ (reference sequence).

This clonotype was detected a few times. The rearrangement joins TRBV12-3 or TRBV12-4 to TRBJ2-1; 12 bases match TRBD1. V shed 3 bases, J shed 6 bases, and the junction held 9 bases outside the gene matches. The CDR3 runs 17 residues. Here the CDR3 DNA reads TGTGCCAGCAGTTTGGGCCTTTGGGGACAGGGGGCCAATGAGCAGTTCTTC. It is translated as CASSLGLWGQGANEQFF.

This chain connects TRBV11-2 to TRBJ2-7, with 14 bases fitting TRBD2. V was pared by 6 bases and J by 6 bases, with 10 bases of the junction left unmatched. This CDR3 region has 16 residues. Germline V gene sequence: CDR1 SGHAT, CDR2 FQNNGV. The CDR3 loop reads CASSYRTSGGWSEQYF. CDR3 nucleotide sequence: TGTGCCAGCAGTTACCGGACTAGCGGGGGGTGGAGCGAGCAGTACTTC.

This clonotype has ten or more counts. The chain combines TRBV20-1 with TRBJ2-5; 12 bases fit TRBD1. Germline lookup yields CDR1 DFQATT and CDR2 SNEGSKA (reference sequence). Germline trimming cut 5 bases from V and 4 bases from J; bases unmatched to any gene: 8. The CDR3 consists of 15 residues. The CDR3 is CSAPTGTGGGETQYF. As DNA, the CDR3 is TGCAGTGCTCCGACCGGGACAGGGGGCGGAGAGACCCAGTACTTC.

V is TRBV11-2 and J is TRBJ2-7, with D uncertain. CDR3 length: 12 amino acids. V dropped 1 base and J dropped 6 bases, with 7 bases sitting between them. Germline V CDR1 and CDR2: SGHAT, FQNNGV. The CDR3 DNA sequence: TGTGCCAGCAGCTTAGTCCGATCCGAGCAGTACTTC. This codes for CASSLVRSEQYF.

This clonotype has a count of ten or more. The V gene is TRBV20-1, the J gene TRBJ2-5; D is uncertain. The CDR3 is 16 amino acids. Deletions cut 3 bases from V and 2 bases from J, with 19 bases between. CDR1 DFQATT and CDR2 SNEGSKA come from the germline V gene (reference sequence). The CDR3 sequence: CSASSSSIGVQETQYF. The CDR3 DNA follows: TGCAGTGCTAGCTCTTCGTCGATTGGGGTGCAAGAGACCCAGTACTTC.

Ten or more counts support this clonotype. This chain uses TRBV7-9 with TRBJ2-3, with 8 positions matching TRBD2. V dropped 2 bases and J dropped 2; count of bases not matched to a gene: 12. The CDR3 is 18 residues long. From germline, CDR1 is SEHNR and CDR2 FQNEAQ (reference sequence). CDR3 amino acids: CASSLKFGPAGDTDTQYF. CDR3 nucleotides: TGTGCCAGCAGCTTAAAGTTTGGTCCAGCGGGGGACACAGATACGCAGTATTTT.

The chain's CDR3 is CASSYRDRKPTDTQYF. CDR3 bases: TGTGCCAGCAGTTACCGAGACCGGAAGCCCACAGATACGCAGTATTTT. The chain employs TRBV6-5 and TRBJ2-3, with D uncertain. CDR1 and CDR2 from the germline V gene are MNHEY and SVGAGI. Trimming left V 2 bases short and J 2 bases short, with 14 bases between. The CDR3 is 16 residues long.

This chain uses TRBV10-2 with TRBJ2-5, with a tentative D call TRBD1 (6 bases). The CDR3 runs to 15 residues. The germline V gene encodes CDR1 WSHSY and CDR2 SAAADI. The germline V and J ends were trimmed by 0 bases and 2 bases, with 10 bases remaining between them. The CDR3 loop is CASSESPDRQETQYF. In DNA, the CDR3 is TGCGCCAGCAGTGAGTCCCCCGACAGGCAAGAGACCCAGTACTTC.

Remarks on this clonotype: The junction and the germline gene differ at one end; a read error may be behind it. The chain is built from TRBV15 and TRBJ1-5, with D uncertain. The CDR3 spans 17 residues. Germline V gene lookup returns CDR1 LNHNV and CDR2 YYDKDF (reference sequence). The CDR3 region has the DNA TGCGCCACCGGCAGTAAGCTGCGACTGAGGGTCAGTCAGCCCCAGCATTTT. Translating it yields CATGSKLRLRVSQPQHF.

Concerning this clonotype: Just one base apart from a much larger clone, this may be a read error. V gene TRBV5-8 combines with J gene TRBJ1-2; the D is unclear. Trimming shortened V by 3 bases and J by 4 bases, and 16 bases separated the two germline ends. The CDR3 length is 15 residues. The germline gives CDR1 SGHTS, CDR2 YDEGEE. CDR3 DNA sequence: TGTGCCAGCAGCTCGGGGATGGGCATAGGCTATGGCTACACCTTC. Translation gives CASSSGMGIGYGYTF.

Notes on this clonotype: This may be a read error, as it is one base from a much larger clone. The chain carries TRBV6-5 and TRBJ2-1; possibly TRBD1 for D (5 bases). The CDR3 length is 13 residues. CDR1 and CDR2 from the germline V gene are MNHEY and SVGAGI. The CDR3 here is CAGSYDSYNEQFF. The DNA of the CDR3 is TGTGCCGGCAGTTACGACAGCTACAATGAGCAGTTCTTC.

For this clonotype: This sequence may be a read error, since a much larger clone differs from it by one base. V gene TRBV20-1 combines with J gene TRBJ2-1; 7 nucleotides match TRBD2. This CDR3 has 15 residues. Germline CDR1 and CDR2: DFQATT and SNEGSKA (reference sequence). CDR3 region: CSTRGSSGDDNEQFF. DNA of the CDR3: TGCAGTACTAGAGGGTCCAGCGGGGACGACAATGAGCAGTTCTTC.

This chain links TRBV20-1 with TRBJ1-1; maybe TRBD1 (6 bases). Germline CDR1 reads DFQATT; CDR2 reads SNEGSKA (reference sequence). The CDR3 extends over 11 amino acids. The CDR3 spells CSLVGGTEAFF. The CDR3 DNA follows: TGCAGCCTGGTAGGGGGCACTGAAGCTTTCTTT.

The rearrangement links TRBV2 to TRBJ2-2; no firm D call. The V gene lost 5 bases and the J gene lost 0 bases, with 13 bases spanning the gap. The germline gives CDR1 SNHLY, CDR2 FYNNEI. The CDR3 loop spans 16 amino acids. The CDR3: CASSPNRVANTGELFF. CDR3 in DNA: TGTGCCAGCAGTCCGAACCGGGTAGCGAACACCGGGGAGCTGTTTTTT. Looking up the rest from reference TRBV2 and TRBJ2-2 gives the full variable domain: EPEVTQTPSHQVTQMGQEVILRCVPISNHLYFYWYRQILGQKVEFLVSFYNNEISEKSEIFDDQFSVERPDGSNFTLKIRSTKLEDSAMYFCASSPNRVANTGELFFGEGSRLTVL.

This clonotype was seen only a few times. Since a much larger clone is just one base distant, this may be a read error. This chain links TRBV19 with TRBJ2-7, with 7 bases aligning to TRBD2. The CDR3 consists of 15 residues. In germline, CDR1 is LNHDA, CDR2 SQIVND (reference sequence). The CDR3 DNA follows: TGTGCCAGTAGTATTAAACCGGGGGGAAACTACGAGCAGTGCTTC. This translates into CASSIKPGGNYEQCF.

The rearrangement links TRBV5-6 to TRBJ1-4, with D possibly being TRBD1 (5 bases). CDR1 and CDR2 from the germline V gene are SGHDT and YYEEEE. CDR3 length: 14 amino acids. V was cut by 4 bases and J by 6 bases, with 13 bases left in between. CDR3 bases: TGTGCCAGCAGCACCCTGCCCAGGGATGAAAAACTGTTTTTT. Its translation: CASSTLPRDEKLFF.

V gene TRBV2 combines with J gene TRBJ2-7; 8 bases match TRBD1. The CDR3 extends over 15 amino acids. V shed 6 bases, J shed 2 bases, and the junction held 9 bases outside the gene matches. Germline lookup yields CDR1 SNHLY and CDR2 FYNNEI. CDR3 nucleotide sequence: TGTGCCAGCAGCTGGGGCAGGGGGCCCCCCTACGAGCAGTACTTC. Protein product: CASSWGRGPPYEQYF.

CDR3 coding DNA: TGCGCCAGCAGCTTTTATCCGGGACAGGGGTCCCCTAGCTCTGGGGCCAACGTCCTGACTTTC. Translation: CASSFYPGQGSPSSGANVLTF. The chain links TRBV5-1 to TRBJ2-6, with 10 bases aligning to TRBD1. The germline gives CDR1 SGHRS, CDR2 YFSETQ. V lost 2 bases to trimming and J lost 0 bases; unmatched junction nucleotides: 14. This CDR3 contains 21 residues.

J is TRBJ1-3 and V is TRBV4-2; no clear D. The CDR3 runs 15 residues. Germline V lookup: CDR1 LGHNA, CDR2 YNFKEQ. With 1 base removed from V and 2 bases from J, the gap between germline ends came to 9 bases. CDR3 protein: CASSQGGGAGNTIYF. CDR3 sequence (DNA): TGTGCCAGCAGCCAAGGAGGTGGGGCTGGAAACACCATATATTTT.

The gene calls are TRBV7-2 and TRBJ1-6; weak D call: TRBD1 (6 bases). Trimming took 6 bases from V and 8 from J, leaving 11 bases between them. The length of the CDR3 is 13 residues. Germline loops: CDR1 SGHTA, CDR2 FQGNSA. CDR3 sequence reads: CASSIRGDSPLHF. The DNA of the CDR3 is TGTGCCAGCAGTATTAGGGGGGATTCACCCCTCCACTTT.

A word on this clonotype: Given a much more abundant clone one base away, this may be a read error. This sequence joins TRBV5-1 and TRBJ2-7; 11 bases agree with TRBD2. This CDR3 comprises 16 residues. From germline, CDR1 is SGHRS and CDR2 YFSETQ. CDR3 residues: CASRLALAGVNYEQYF. DNA for the CDR3: TGCGCCAGCCGCTTGGCACTAGCGGGGGTAAACTACGAGCAGTACTTC.

At least ten counts were recorded for this clonotype. The chain is built from TRBV7-2 and TRBJ1-5; D is uncertain. Germline lookup yields CDR1 SGHTA and CDR2 FQGNSA. The CDR3 consists of 14 residues. Trimming took off 1 base at V and 5 bases at J, with 9 bases between the two ends. The CDR3 loop is CASSLEAGYQPQHF. CDR3 sequence (DNA): TGTGCCAGCAGCTTAGAGGCAGGCTATCAGCCCCAGCATTTT. Filled out from reference TRBV7-2 and TRBJ1-5, the complete variable domain reads GAGVSQSPSNKVTEKGKDVELRCDPISGHTALYWYRQSLGQGLEFLIYFQGNSAPDKSGLPSDRFSAERTGGSVSTLTIQRTQQEDSAVYLCASSLEAGYQPQHFGDGTRLSIL.